The present T cell receptor (delta chain) was sequenced within a study of gamma-delta chains in newborns, infants, children. For the study at large: Polyclonal expansion of innate γδ T cells after birth follows microbial exposure.

On this clone itself: The protein in TCRdb stems from a much larger clone and differs at residue 16 from this DNA's translation, likely a read error; here the protein is translated from the DNA.

From germline, CDR1 is GEAIGNYY and CDR2 EKD. The CDR3 sequence is 18 residues long. TCRdb reapplied CATT to the reads. Seen here are roughly 3,500 delta-chain clones, roughly 1.3% observed once, and the top ten hold 20% to 25%. The specimen was blood. The chain joins TRDV2 to TRDJ3; D may be TRDD3 (6 bases). This sequence originates from a child who was a newborn, infant or young child, either healthy, febrile or measles-vaccinated (not recorded which). As DNA, the CDR3 is TGTGCCTGTGACACCGGAGGATACAGCTCCTGGGACACCCGACAGATTTTTTTC. As protein: CACDTGGYSSWDTRQIFF.